This is a list of T cell receptor beta chains from one sample in a study of graft-versus-host responses after intestinal transplantation. Their antigens are not known. Using immunoSEQ multiplex PCR, the repertoire was profiled, and TCRdb retains in-frame clones only, with some absent. The top ten clones hold over 0.15% of a sample with fewer than 150,000 clones, 90% to 95% of them seen once. The sequences come from unstimulated CD4+ T cells sorted from spleen or lymph node cells, collected before intestinal transplant. The receptors come from a human donor who received an intestinal transplant. The CDR3 runs from the conserved cysteine through the conserved F or W. The D gene is left open where the match is weak. Not every row has a clone size; where given, it reads once, few, many or a size class.

d_call	j_call	clone_size	v_call	cdr3_nt	cdr3_aa
NA	TRBJ1-5	NA	TRBV6-9	TGTGCCAGCAGTTTTTCAGCAGTGGATCAGCCCCAGCATTTT	CASSFSAVDQPQHF
NA	TRBJ1-1	few	TRBV7-9	TGTGCCAGCAGCCGACAGGACGGGAACACTGAAGCTTTCTTT	CASSRQDGNTEAFF
NA	TRBJ1-5	NA	TRBV6-5	TGTGCCAGCAGTTACTCGTACACACTCAATCAGCCCCAGCATTTT	CASSYSYTLNQPQHF
NA	TRBJ1-2	once	TRBV2	TGTGCCAGCAGTAAACAGGGTGGTGGCTACACCTTC	CASSKQGGGYTF
TRBD2	TRBJ2-1	NA	TRBV7-2	TGTGCCAGCCCGGGACTAGCGGCCAATGAGCAGTTCTTC	CASPGLAANEQFF
NA	TRBJ2-1	NA	TRBV5-1	TGCGCCAGCAGCTTCCAACCGACGGTACCTGAGCAGTTCTTC	CASSFQPTVPEQFF
TRBD1	TRBJ1-1	NA	TRBV18	TGTGCCAGCTCACCACCCGACAGGGGGCACACTGAAGCTTTCTTT	CASSPPDRGHTEAFF
NA	TRBJ1-1	NA	TRBV6-6	TGTGCCAGCAGTCAGATGGTTGGGAACACTGAAGCTTTCTTT	CASSQMVGNTEAFF
NA	TRBJ1-1	NA	TRBV7-2	TGTGCCAGCCGCCGGGCCCCAAACGCGAACACTGAAGCTTTCTTT	CASRRAPNANTEAFF
TRBD1	TRBJ2-3	NA	TRBV10-3	TGTGCCATCAGTGCCTCCGGGACAGTCACAGATACGCAGTATTTT	CAISASGTVTDTQYF
NA	TRBJ2-7	few	TRBV6-6	TGTGCCAGCAGAATAACAGGGTACGAGCAGTACTTC	CASRITGYEQYF
NA	TRBJ2-5	NA	TRBV7-8	TGTGCCAGCAGCTTTTCCAGGGGAGAGACCCAGTACTTC	CASSFSRGETQYF
NA	TRBJ1-2	NA	TRBV29-1	TGCAGCGTCGGACAGACTAACTATGGCTACACCTTC	CSVGQTNYGYTF
NA	TRBJ2-7	NA	TRBV2	TGTGCCAGCAGTACGGGTCCCAGCTCCTACGAGCAGTACTTC	CASSTGPSSYEQYF
NA	TRBJ2-7	NA	TRBV6-1	TGTGCCAGCACAATGGAGGGCTACTACGAGCAGTACTTC	CASTMEGYYEQYF
NA	TRBJ2-5	NA	TRBV11-2	TGTGCCAGCATCGCGACCGGTAACAGACAAGAGACCCAGTACTTC	CASIATGNRQETQYF
TRBD1	TRBJ1-2	NA	TRBV11-3	TGTGCCAGCAGCCCAGGGACAGGGGGAGCTCGTGGCTACACCTTC	CASSPGTGGARGYTF
NA	TRBJ1-2	NA	TRBV30	TGTGCCTGGAGTGTGTATAAGGGCCTCTATGGCTACACCTTC	CAWSVYKGLYGYTF
NA	TRBJ2-7	once	TRBV7-2	TGTGCCAGCAGCCGGGACACCCTCTACGAGCAGTACTTC	CASSRDTLYEQYF
NA	TRBJ2-7	NA	TRBV6-5	TGTGCCAGCAGGAGACTGGGGGGAACCTACGAGCAGTACTTC	CASRRLGGTYEQYF
NA	TRBJ2-7	NA	TRBV9	TGTGCCAGCAGCACCGACAACAGGGGGGGCGAGCAGTACTTC	CASSTDNRGGEQYF
NA	TRBJ2-5	NA	TRBV9	TGTGCCAGCAGCGTAAGTGCCAGTCAAGAGACCCAGTACTTC	CASSVSASQETQYF
TRBD2	TRBJ2-1	NA	TRBV5-1	TGCGCCAGCAGCTATGGAAGCGGGGGGGGCCGATGGAATGAGCAGTTCTTC	CASSYGSGGGRWNEQFF
TRBD1	TRBJ2-1	NA	TRBV20-1	TGCAGTGGCGCACAGGGGGCGGAGCAGTTCTTC	CSGAQGAEQFF
TRBD1	TRBJ1-6	NA	TRBV7-2	TGTGCCAGCAGCTTAGGTCAGGGGGCCCGAAATTCACCCCTCCACTTT	CASSLGQGARNSPLHF
NA	TRBJ1-2	NA	TRBV7-8	TGTGCCAGCAGGGAAACGGTCAGCCAAGGGACTAACTATGGCTACACCTTC	CASRETVSQGTNYGYTF
TRBD1	TRBJ1-4	NA	TRBV5-4	TGTGCCAGCAGCTCTGTGGGACAGAGGGAAAAACTGTTTTTT	CASSSVGQREKLFF
NA	TRBJ1-1	NA	TRBV2	TGTGCCAGCAGTCTCGAGACGGGCTGGGCGGGCACTGAAGCTTTCTTT	CASSLETGWAGTEAFF
NA	TRBJ2-7	NA	TRBV5-1	TGCGCCAGCAGCGTTGTGACAGGCTCGGCGGCCTACGAGCAGTACTTC	CASSVVTGSAAYEQYF
TRBD1	TRBJ1-1	NA	TRBV6-1	TGTGCCAGCAGTGCAGCAGGGGGGGACACTGAAGCTTTCTTT	CASSAAGGDTEAFF
NA	TRBJ2-4	NA	TRBV6-1	TGTGCCAGCAGTGAAGCAGAGGGGTGGGGGGTCAAAAACATTCAGTACTTC	CASSEAEGWGVKNIQYF
NA	TRBJ1-2	NA	TRBV14	TGTGCCAGCAGCCCCTCCCGGGGGGGTGGCTACACCTTC	CASSPSRGGGYTF
NA	TRBJ1-1	NA	TRBV6-1	TGTGCCAGCAGTGATGAGCACCCCCAGAGGAACACTGAAGCTTTCTTT	CASSDEHPQRNTEAFF
TRBD1	TRBJ2-3	NA	TRBV5-5	TGTGCCAGCAGCTTGGTTGGTCAGGGGGTGTGGGATACGCAGTATTTT	CASSLVGQGVWDTQYF
NA	TRBJ2-5	NA	TRBV20-1	TGCAGTGCTAGTATACAGACCCAGTACTTC	CSASIQTQYF
TRBD1	TRBJ1-1	NA	TRBV14	TGTGCCAGCAGCCGACAGGGGCTCATAACTGAAGCTTTCTTT	CASSRQGLITEAFF
TRBD2	TRBJ2-7	NA	TRBV27	TGTGCCAGCAGTTTAAGGGCTAGCGGCACCTACGAGCAGTACTTC	CASSLRASGTYEQYF
NA	TRBJ2-1	once	TRBV30	TGTGCCTGGAGTCGGAGGCATGAGCAGTTCTTC	CAWSRRHEQFF
TRBD1	TRBJ1-1	NA	TRBV10-1	TGCGCCAGCAGCACCGGGACAGGGGTCACTGAAGCTTTCTTT	CASSTGTGVTEAFF
NA	TRBJ2-2	NA	TRBV18	TGTGCCAGCTCACCGAATGGGGCCGGGGAGCTGTTTTTT	CASSPNGAGELFF
TRBD2	TRBJ2-3	NA	TRBV2	TGTGCCAGCATGGGACTATTCTTTTACACAGATACGCAGTATTTT	CASMGLFFYTDTQYF
TRBD1	TRBJ2-4	NA	TRBV27	TGTGCCAGCAGTTGGGACAGGGGAGAGGGGAACATTCAGTACTTC	CASSWDRGEGNIQYF
NA	TRBJ1-5	NA	TRBV6-1	TGTGCCAGCATGAAAGGCAATCAGCCCCAGCATTTT	CASMKGNQPQHF
NA	TRBJ1-2	NA	TRBV20-1	TGCAGTGCTAGTGTCGTCTATGGCTACACCTTC	CSASVVYGYTF
TRBD1	TRBJ1-6	NA	TRBV5-1	TGCGCCAGCAGCGCGGGACAGGGACATTCACCCCTCCACTTT	CASSAGQGHSPLHF
TRBD1	TRBJ2-7	once	TRBV10-3	TGTGCCATCAGAGACAGGGTTTCCTACGAGCAGTACTTC	CAIRDRVSYEQYF
NA	TRBJ2-5	NA	TRBV5-6	TGTGCCAGCAGCTTGGCGCTCGGGACCGCGGAGACCCAGTACTTC	CASSLALGTAETQYF
TRBD1	TRBJ1-1	NA	TRBV19	TGTGCCAGTAGTATCGGACAGGGTTGGGACCTATTCACTGAAGCTTTCTTT	CASSIGQGWDLFTEAFF